This T cell receptor beta chain was documented in a study of T cells in Graves' hyperthyroidism and ophthalmopathy (dated by TCRdb to the late 2010s). In the study overall: Peripheral blood was collected at initial diagnosis, before any treatment. Prospective prediction of ophthalmopathy was tested in an independent validation cohort consisting of 18 to 20 hyperthyroidism patients and approximately 16 patients who later progressed to ophthalmopathy. The 90 or so discovery patients were randomly split 7:3 into training and test sets. Thyroid tissue and blood T-cell repertoires from six Graves' hyperthyroidism patients were also compared in the study. To identify distinguishing TCR V-J signatures, a discovery cohort of 90 to 100 patients was used, comprising some 43 with Graves' ophthalmopathy and around 57 with stable Graves' hyperthyroidism. The paper describes TCR Vbeta CDR3 sequencing of 135 peripheral blood samples, made up of about 40 ophthalmopathy patients, around 73 hyperthyroidism patients and around 17 progressor patients. After sampling, hyperthyroidism patients received methimazole starting at 30 mg daily, and ophthalmopathy patients received high-dose intravenous methylprednisolone. Summary of the overall study and its limitations: Most expanded thyroid clonotypes (frequency above 0.001) were also found in blood, which suggests that blood repertoires may mirror thyroid immune responses. No statistical method was used to fix the sample size in advance, and group allocation was not hidden from the investigators. In validation, progression to ophthalmopathy was predicted by the model with approximately 67% sensitivity and under 85% specificity, a median of approximately 6.5 months before onset. In cross-validation, a model built on a 13 V-J signature told ophthalmopathy apart from stable hyperthyroidism with 85% to 90% sensitivity and roughly 81% specificity, and in testing the same model reached 80%/75%.

The germline V gene (reference sequence) sets CDR1 to LGHDT and CDR2 to YNNKEL. Including cysteine and phenylalanine, the CDR3 has 13 amino acids. Only the CDR3 portion is preserved as DNA: 39 bases, with reading frame beginning at the first base. Trimming at the junction amounts to 2 bases on V and 4 bases on J, and the germline ends lie 9 bases apart. The TCR beta CDR3 regions were amplified from the RNA transcripts. The TCR CDR3 was subjected to a first round of RT-PCR using the HTBI primer set and the Qiagen OneStep RT-PCR kit. Libraries were constructed in a second round of multiplex PCR, after which size selection and purification were carried out. The libraries were sequenced on an Illumina HiSeq2000 using paired-end 100 bp reads. In the source study's methods: SOAPnuke was used to process the raw data, removing reads that contained adapters or uncalled bases, had a mean Phred below 15, or lacked an exact match to the constant primer or identifier. High-quality paired reads were merged with COPE v1.2.5, and unique nucleotide sequences were defined as clonotypes. Clonotypes were aligned to IMGT TRBV, TRBD and TRBJ reference segments using MiTCR v1.1. The analysis was restricted to V-J combinations with a frequency above 0.0001, which together covered 99% to 99.2% of the repertoires. The TCS score was defined as F50 (clonal expansion) divided by E x V (chaos), with BLOSUM62-based TCRdist calculated between CDR3 peptides within each V-J. Welch's t-statistics and random forest reduced 500 to 650 V-J features to 13, which were used in a naive Bayes classifier (R e1071). Using fastp trimming at Q25 and MiXCR clonotype assembly, TCRdb reanalyzed the public sequencing data and kept in-frame beta chains. Records with the same CDR3 protein are collapsed into one entry carrying the most frequent genes and DNA. In this record, the V and J calls reflect TCRdb's handling and not the investigators' own analysis. This sample holds approximately 490,000 distinct CDR3 sequences; approximately 23% were observed only once. About 49% of the sample lies in the top ten.

With respect to this clonotype: Its antigen target is currently unknown. Base qualities were left out, and no much larger clone turns up one base away.

Moderately to severely active disease, a Clinical Activity Score of at least 3, a NOSPECS grade of at least 4, and a duration under 3 months were present in ophthalmopathy patients. Any patient with an uncontrolled infection, another autoimmune disease, pregnancy or lactation was excluded. Clinical symptoms, serum thyroxine and TRAb, thyroid ultrasound, and orbital computed tomography formed the basis for the diagnoses. Ficoll-Paque density gradient centrifugation was used to isolate PBMCs from approximately 10 ml of fresh peripheral blood. Trizol reagent was used to extract total RNA, and RNA quality was then checked on an Agilent 2100 Bioanalyzer.

The chain is assembled from TRBV3-1 and TRBJ2-7; the D call could be TRBD1 or TRBD2, with each sharing 5 bases. Sequencing was performed on blood. This TCR came from a woman aged 70-85 years with Graves' ophthalmopathy. CDR3 sequence: CASSQSGPYEQYF. The sequenced DNA is TGTGCCAGCAGCCAATCGGGACCTTACGAGCAGTACTTC.